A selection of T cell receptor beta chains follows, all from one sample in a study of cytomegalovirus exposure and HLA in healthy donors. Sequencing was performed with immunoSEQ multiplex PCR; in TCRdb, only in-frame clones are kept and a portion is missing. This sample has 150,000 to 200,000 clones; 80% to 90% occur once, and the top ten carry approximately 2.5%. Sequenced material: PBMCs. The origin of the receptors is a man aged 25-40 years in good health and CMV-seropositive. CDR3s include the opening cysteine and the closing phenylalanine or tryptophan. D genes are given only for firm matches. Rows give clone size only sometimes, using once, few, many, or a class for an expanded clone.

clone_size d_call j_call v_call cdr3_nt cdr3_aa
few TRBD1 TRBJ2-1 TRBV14 TGTGCCAGCAGCCACACTCCGGGACAGGGGTCCTACAATGAGCAGTTCTTC CASSHTPGQGSYNEQFF
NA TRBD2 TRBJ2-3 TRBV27 TGTGCCAGCAGTGGGGGGGAGAGATGGACAGATACGCAGTATTTT CASSGGERWTDTQYF
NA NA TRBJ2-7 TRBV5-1 TGCGCCAGCAGCTTGGATAGGGATCGGAGGGAGCAGTACTTC CASSLDRDRREQYF
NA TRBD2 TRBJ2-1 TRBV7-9 TGTTCCTGCAAGCGGGAGGGCCATGAGCAGTTCTTC CSCKREGHEQFF
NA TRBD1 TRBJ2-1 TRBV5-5 TGTGCCAGCAGCGACACGGGACAGGTCTACAATGAGCAGTTCTTC CASSDTGQVYNEQFF
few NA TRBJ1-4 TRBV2 TGTGCCAGCAGTGGATGGCAGGGTAATGAAAAACTGTTTTTT CASSGWQGNEKLFF
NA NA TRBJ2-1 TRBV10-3 TGTGCCATCGGACCGACTAGAGGATCCAATGAGCAGTTCTTC CAIGPTRGSNEQFF
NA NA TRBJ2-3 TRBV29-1 TGCAGCGTTGAATCCGGGACAGATACGCAGTATTTT CSVESGTDTQYF
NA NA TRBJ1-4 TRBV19 TGTGCCAGTAGTACGGACTCAGTTGAAAAACTGTTTTTT CASSTDSVEKLFF
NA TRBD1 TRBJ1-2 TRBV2 TGTGCCAGCAGGAGCAGGGGGACCACAAGCTATGGCTACACCTTC CASRSRGTTSYGYTF
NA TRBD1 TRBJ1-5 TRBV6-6 TGTGCCAGCAGCGAACAGGGGGGTAGCAATCAGCCCCAGCATTTT CASSEQGGSNQPQHF